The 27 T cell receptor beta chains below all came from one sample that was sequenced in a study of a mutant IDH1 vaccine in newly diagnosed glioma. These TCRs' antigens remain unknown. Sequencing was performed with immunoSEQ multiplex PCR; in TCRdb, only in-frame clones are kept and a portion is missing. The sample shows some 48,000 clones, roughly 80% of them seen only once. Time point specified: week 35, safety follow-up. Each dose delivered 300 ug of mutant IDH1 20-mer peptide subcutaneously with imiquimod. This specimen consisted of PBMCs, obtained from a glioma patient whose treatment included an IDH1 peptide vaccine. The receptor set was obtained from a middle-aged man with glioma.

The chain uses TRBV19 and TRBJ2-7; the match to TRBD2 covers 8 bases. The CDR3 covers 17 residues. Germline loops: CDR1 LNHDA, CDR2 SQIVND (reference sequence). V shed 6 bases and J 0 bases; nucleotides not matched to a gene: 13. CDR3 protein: CASSLQDGGGPSYEQYF. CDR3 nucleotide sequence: TGTGCCAGTAGCCTGCAGGACGGCGGGGGGCCCTCCTACGAGCAGTACTTC.

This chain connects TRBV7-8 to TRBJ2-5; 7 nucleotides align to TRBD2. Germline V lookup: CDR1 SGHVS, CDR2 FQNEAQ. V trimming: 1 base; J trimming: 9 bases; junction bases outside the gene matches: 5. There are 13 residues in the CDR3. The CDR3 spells CASSLGGGLSQYF. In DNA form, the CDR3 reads TGTGCCAGCAGCTTAGGGGGGGGGTTGTCCCAGTACTTC.

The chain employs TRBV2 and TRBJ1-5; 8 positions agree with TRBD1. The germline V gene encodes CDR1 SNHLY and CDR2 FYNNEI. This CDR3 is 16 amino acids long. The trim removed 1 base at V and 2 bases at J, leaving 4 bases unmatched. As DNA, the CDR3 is TGTGCCAGCAGTGAAGAAGTGACAGGGGGCAATCAGCCCCAGCATTTT. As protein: CASSEEVTGGNQPQHF.

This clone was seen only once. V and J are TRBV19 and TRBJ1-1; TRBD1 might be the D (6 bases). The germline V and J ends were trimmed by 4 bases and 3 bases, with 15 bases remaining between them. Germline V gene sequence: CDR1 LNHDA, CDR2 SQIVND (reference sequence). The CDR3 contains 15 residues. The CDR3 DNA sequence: TGTGCCAGTAGTAACCACGCAGGGGACGACACTGAAGCTTTCTTT. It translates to CASSNHAGDDTEAFF. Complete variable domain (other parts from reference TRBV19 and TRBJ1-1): DGGITQSPKYLFRKEGQNVTLSCEQNLNHDAMYWYRQDPGQGLRLIYYSQIVNDFQKGDIAEGYSVSREKKESFPLTVTSAQKNPTAFYLCASSNHAGDDTEAFFGQGTRLTVV.

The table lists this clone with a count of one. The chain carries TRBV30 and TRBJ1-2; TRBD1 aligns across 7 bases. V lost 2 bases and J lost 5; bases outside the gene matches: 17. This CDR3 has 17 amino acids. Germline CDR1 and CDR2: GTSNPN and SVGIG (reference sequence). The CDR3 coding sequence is TGTGCCTGGAGTATTGGACAGGATTTGCGGGGGAATTATGGCTACACCTTC. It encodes CAWSIGQDLRGNYGYTF. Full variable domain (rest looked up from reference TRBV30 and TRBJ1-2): SQTIHQWPATLVQPVGSPLSLECTVEGTSNPNLYWYRQAAGRGLQLLFYSVGIGQISSEVPQNLSASRPQDRQFILSSKKLLLSDSGFYLCAWSIGQDLRGNYGYTFGSGTRLTVV.

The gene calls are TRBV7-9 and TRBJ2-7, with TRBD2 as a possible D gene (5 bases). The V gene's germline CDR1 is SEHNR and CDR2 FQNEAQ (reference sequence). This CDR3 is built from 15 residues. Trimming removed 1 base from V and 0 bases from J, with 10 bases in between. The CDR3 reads CASSLVGDYSYEQYF. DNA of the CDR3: TGTGCCAGCAGCTTAGTCGGCGACTACTCCTACGAGCAGTACTTC.

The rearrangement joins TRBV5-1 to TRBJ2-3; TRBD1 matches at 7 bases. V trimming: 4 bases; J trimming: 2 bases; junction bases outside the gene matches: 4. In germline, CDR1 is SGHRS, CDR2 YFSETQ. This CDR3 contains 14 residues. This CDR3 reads CASSNGQDTDTQYF. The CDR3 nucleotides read TGCGCCAGCAGCAACGGACAGGACACAGATACGCAGTATTTT.

CDR3 residues: CASSDRGEGNQPQHF. CDR3 DNA sequence: TGTGCCAGCAGTGATCGGGGAGAGGGCAATCAGCCCCAGCATTTT. The gene calls are TRBV6-1 and TRBJ1-5; D call uncertain. Germline CDR1 is MNHNS and CDR2 is SASEGT. V lost 3 bases and J lost 2, with 11 bases in between. CDR3 length: 15 amino acids.

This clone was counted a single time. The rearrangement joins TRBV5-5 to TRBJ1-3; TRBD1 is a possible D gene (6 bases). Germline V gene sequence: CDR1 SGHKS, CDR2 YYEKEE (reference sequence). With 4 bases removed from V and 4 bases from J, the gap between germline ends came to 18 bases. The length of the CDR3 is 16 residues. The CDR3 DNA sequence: TGTGCCAGCAGCCCAGGGGATCCAGGGCAAGGAAACACCATATATTTT. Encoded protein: CASSPGDPGQGNTIYF.

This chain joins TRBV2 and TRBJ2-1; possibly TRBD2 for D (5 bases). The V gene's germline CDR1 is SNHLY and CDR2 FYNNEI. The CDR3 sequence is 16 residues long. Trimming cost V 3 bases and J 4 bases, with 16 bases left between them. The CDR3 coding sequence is TGTGCCAGCAGTGATTTGGAGGACGGACCTTACAATGAGCAGTTCTTC. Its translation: CASSDLEDGPYNEQFF.

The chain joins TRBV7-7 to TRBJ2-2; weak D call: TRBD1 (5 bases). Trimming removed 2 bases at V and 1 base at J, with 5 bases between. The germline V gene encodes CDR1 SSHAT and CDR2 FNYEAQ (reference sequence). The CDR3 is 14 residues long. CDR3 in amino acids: CASSLTGNTGELFF. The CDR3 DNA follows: TGTGCCAGCAGCTTAACAGGGAACACCGGGGAGCTGTTTTTT.

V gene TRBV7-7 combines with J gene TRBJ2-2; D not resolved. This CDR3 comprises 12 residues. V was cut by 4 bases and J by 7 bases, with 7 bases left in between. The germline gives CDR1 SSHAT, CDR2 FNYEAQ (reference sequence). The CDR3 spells CASSSLRGELFF. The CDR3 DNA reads TGTGCCAGCAGCTCCCTGCGCGGGGAGCTGTTTTTT.

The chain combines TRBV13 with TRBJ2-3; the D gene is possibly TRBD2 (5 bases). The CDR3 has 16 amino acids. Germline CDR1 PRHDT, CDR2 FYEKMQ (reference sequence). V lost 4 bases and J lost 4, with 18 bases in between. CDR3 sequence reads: CASSSRDVSGADTQYF. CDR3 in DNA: TGTGCCAGCAGCTCCAGAGATGTTTCCGGGGCAGATACGCAGTATTTT.

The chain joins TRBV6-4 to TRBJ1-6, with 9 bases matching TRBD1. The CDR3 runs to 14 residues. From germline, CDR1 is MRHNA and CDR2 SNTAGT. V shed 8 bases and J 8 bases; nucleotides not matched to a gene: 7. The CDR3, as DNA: TGTGCCAGCTCACAGGGGGCAGGGGATTCACCCCTCCACTTT. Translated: CASSQGAGDSPLHF.

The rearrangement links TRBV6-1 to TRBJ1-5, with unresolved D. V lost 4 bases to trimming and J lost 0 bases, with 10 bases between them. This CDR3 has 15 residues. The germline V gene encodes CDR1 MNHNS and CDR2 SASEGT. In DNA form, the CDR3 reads TGTGCCAGCAGTGGAGGAGTCTATAGCAATCAGCCCCAGCATTTT. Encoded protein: CASSGGVYSNQPQHF.

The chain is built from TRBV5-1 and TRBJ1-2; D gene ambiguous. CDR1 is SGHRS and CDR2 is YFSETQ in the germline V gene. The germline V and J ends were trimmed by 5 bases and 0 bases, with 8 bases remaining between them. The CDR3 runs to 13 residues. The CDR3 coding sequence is TGCGCCAGCAGGACGAGCACTAACTATGGCTACACCTTC. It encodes CASRTSTNYGYTF.

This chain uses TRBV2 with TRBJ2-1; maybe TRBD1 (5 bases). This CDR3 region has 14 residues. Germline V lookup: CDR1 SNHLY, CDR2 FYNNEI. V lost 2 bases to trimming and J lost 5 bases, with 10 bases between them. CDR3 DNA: TGTGCCAGCAGTGAATGGGGCCTTAACAATGAGCAGTTCTTC. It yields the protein CASSEWGLNNEQFF.

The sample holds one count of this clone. In DNA, the CDR3 is TGTGCCAGCAGCTCATCGGGACGACTGGATACGCAGTATTTT. Translated, it gives CASSSSGRLDTQYF. The chain is built from TRBV5-6 and TRBJ2-3; D is perhaps TRBD1 or TRBD2 (5 bases each). CDR3 length: 14 residues. CDR1 and CDR2 from the germline V gene are SGHDT and YYEEEE. V lost 3 bases and J lost 6, with 14 bases in between.

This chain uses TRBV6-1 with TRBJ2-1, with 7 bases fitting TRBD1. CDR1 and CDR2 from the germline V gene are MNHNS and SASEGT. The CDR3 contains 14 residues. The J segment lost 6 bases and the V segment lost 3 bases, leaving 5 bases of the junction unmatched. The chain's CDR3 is CASSDRTGVNEQFF. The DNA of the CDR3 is TGTGCCAGCAGTGATCGTACAGGGGTCAATGAGCAGTTCTTC.

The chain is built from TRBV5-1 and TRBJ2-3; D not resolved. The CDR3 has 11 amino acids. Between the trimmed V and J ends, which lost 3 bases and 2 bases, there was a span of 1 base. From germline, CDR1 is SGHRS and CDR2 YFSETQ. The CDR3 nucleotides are TGCGCCAGCAGCTCCACAGATACGCAGTATTTT. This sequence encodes CASSSTDTQYF.

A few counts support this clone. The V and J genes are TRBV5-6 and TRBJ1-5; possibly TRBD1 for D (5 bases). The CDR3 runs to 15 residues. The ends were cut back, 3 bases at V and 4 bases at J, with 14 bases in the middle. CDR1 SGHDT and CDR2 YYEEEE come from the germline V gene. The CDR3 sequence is CASSSRWGSNQPQHF. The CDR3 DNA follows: TGTGCCAGCAGCTCCCGCTGGGGGTCAAATCAGCCCCAGCATTTT.

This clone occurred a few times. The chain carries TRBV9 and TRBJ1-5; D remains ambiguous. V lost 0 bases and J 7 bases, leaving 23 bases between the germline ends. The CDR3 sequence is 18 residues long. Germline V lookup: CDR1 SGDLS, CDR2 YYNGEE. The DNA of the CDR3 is TGTGCCAGCAGCGTAGGGCCCTTCCCCACGGGCGGGAGGCAGCCCCAGCATTTT. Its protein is CASSVGPFPTGGRQPQHF.

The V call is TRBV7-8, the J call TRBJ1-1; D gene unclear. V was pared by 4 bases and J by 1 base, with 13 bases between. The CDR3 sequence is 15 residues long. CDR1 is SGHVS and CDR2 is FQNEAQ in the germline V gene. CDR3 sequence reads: CASSYRAFSNTEAFF. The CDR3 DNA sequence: TGTGCCAGCAGCTACCGGGCCTTTTCGAACACTGAAGCTTTCTTT.

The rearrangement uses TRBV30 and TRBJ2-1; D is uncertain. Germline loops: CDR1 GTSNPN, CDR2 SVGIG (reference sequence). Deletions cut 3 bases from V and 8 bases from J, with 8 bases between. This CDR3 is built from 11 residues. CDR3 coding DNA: TGTGCCTGGAGAACGAGCGATGAGCAGTTCTTC. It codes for CAWRTSDEQFF.

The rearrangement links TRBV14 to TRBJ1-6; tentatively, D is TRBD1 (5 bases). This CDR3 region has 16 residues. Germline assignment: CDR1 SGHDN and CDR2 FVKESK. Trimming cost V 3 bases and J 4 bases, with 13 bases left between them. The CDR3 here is CASSHRGRGYNSPLHF. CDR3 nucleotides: TGTGCCAGCAGCCACCGGGGCAGAGGATATAATTCACCCCTCCACTTT.

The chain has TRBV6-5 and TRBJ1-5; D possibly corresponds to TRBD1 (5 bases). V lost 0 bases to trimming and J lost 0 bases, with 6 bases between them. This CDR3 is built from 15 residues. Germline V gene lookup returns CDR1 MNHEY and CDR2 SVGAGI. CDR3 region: CASSYSRASNQPQHF. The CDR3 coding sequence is TGTGCCAGCAGTTACTCCAGGGCTAGCAATCAGCCCCAGCATTTT.

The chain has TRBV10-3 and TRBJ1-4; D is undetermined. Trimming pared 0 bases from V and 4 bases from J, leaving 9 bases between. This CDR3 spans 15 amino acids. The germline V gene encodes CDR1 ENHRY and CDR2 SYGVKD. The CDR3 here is CAISESKGNNEKLFF. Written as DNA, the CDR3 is TGTGCCATCAGTGAGTCGAAAGGGAATAATGAAAAACTGTTTTTT.